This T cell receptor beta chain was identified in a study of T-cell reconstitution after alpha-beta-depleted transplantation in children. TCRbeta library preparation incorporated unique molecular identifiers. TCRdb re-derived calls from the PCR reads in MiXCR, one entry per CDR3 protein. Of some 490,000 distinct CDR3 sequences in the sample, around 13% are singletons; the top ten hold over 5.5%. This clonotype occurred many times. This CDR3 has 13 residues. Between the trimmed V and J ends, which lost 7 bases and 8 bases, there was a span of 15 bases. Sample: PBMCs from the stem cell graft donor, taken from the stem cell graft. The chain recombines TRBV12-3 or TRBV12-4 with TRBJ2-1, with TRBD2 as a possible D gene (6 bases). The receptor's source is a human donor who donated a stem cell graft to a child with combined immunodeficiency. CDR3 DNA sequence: TGTGCCAGCACCGGGAGAGCCTTAGATGAGCAGTTCTTC. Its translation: CASTGRALDEQFF.